The 17 T cell receptor beta chains below come from one sample, sequenced in a study of T cell changes during pregnancy in multiple sclerosis. The protocol was immunoSEQ multiplex PCR, while the TCRdb copy is restricted to in-frame clones and leaves out a portion. The profile shows roughly 41,000 clones, roughly 90% of them singletons. Sequencing used CD8+ T cells from peripheral blood mononuclear cells, obtained in the third trimester of pregnancy. These receptors came from a female donor with multiple sclerosis, enrolled in a pregnancy study.

This clone was detected once. The chain joins TRBV7-9 to TRBJ1-1, with 7 bases aligning to TRBD1. The germline V gene encodes CDR1 SEHNR and CDR2 FQNEAQ (reference sequence). The CDR3 runs to 16 residues. The J segment lost 5 bases and the V segment lost 8 bases, leaving 17 bases of the junction unmatched. The DNA of the CDR3 is TGTGCCAGCCTACCCCCGCTGACAGGGAGGAATACTGAAGCTTTCTTT. Its protein is CASLPPLTGRNTEAFF.

The chain joins TRBV5-1 to TRBJ2-1; D gene ambiguous. The V end was cut by 3 bases, the J end by 6 bases, with 10 bases between. CDR3 size: 13 residues. Germline loops: CDR1 SGHRS, CDR2 YFSETQ. Here the CDR3 DNA reads TGCGCCAGCAGCTCCACTATTTCCAATGAGCAGTTCTTC. This codes for CASSSTISNEQFF.

The V and J genes are TRBV10-3 and TRBJ2-3, with 7 bases fitting TRBD1. The length of the CDR3 is 17 residues. V trimming: 4 bases; J trimming: 0 bases; junction bases outside the gene matches: 10. Germline CDR1 ENHRY, CDR2 SYGVKD. CDR3 region: CAISGPEDRSSTDTQYF. CDR3 nucleotide sequence: TGTGCCATCAGTGGTCCAGAGGACAGGTCTAGCACAGATACGCAGTATTTT.

The chain joins TRBV27 to TRBJ2-7, with 10 bases aligning to TRBD1. The CDR3 is made up of 15 amino acids. The ends lost 5 bases at V and 6 bases at J; junction bases unmatched: 10. Per germline, CDR1 MNHEY and CDR2 SMNVEV (reference sequence). CDR3 region: CASSPGTGVWSEQYF. CDR3 coding DNA: TGTGCCAGCAGTCCAGGGACAGGGGTTTGGTCCGAGCAGTACTTC.

DNA of the CDR3: TGTGCCAGCAGCCCGATCGGACAGTCCTACGAGCAGTACTTC. It specifies CASSPIGQSYEQYF. The V and J genes are TRBV7-9 and TRBJ2-7; possibly TRBD1 for D (6 bases). The V end was cut by 5 bases, the J end by 1 base, with 12 bases between. The CDR3 covers 14 residues. Germline CDR1 SEHNR, CDR2 FQNEAQ (reference sequence).

The rearrangement joins TRBV27 to TRBJ1-1, with unresolved D. From germline, CDR1 is MNHEY and CDR2 SMNVEV (reference sequence). Trimming took off 4 bases at V and 1 base at J, with 10 bases between the two ends. The CDR3 length is 14 residues. The CDR3 DNA reads as TGTGCCAGCAGTTACGGGTCCGGGAACACTGAAGCTTTCTTT. Protein product: CASSYGSGNTEAFF.

This chain joins TRBV4-2 and TRBJ1-1; weak D call: TRBD1 (6 bases). Looked up from germline, CDR1 is LGHNA and CDR2 is YNFKEQ. The V end lost 0 bases, the J end lost 4 bases, and 12 bases lay between the germline ends. The CDR3 runs to 15 residues. CDR3 nucleotide sequence: TGTGCCAGCAGCCAAGATTCAGGGGCAGGCACTGAAGCTTTCTTT. Its protein is CASSQDSGAGTEAFF.

This chain connects TRBV12-5 to TRBJ1-1; 7 nucleotides match TRBD1. The germline V gene has CDR1 LGHNT and CDR2 FRNRAP. After removal of 7 bases from V and 0 bases from J, the junction contained 2 bases not matched to a gene. This CDR3 is 13 amino acids long. The CDR3 loop reads CASEGTVNTEAFF. The DNA of the CDR3 is TGTGCTAGTGAGGGGACAGTGAACACTGAAGCTTTCTTT.

The chain uses TRBV28 and TRBJ2-3; 11 bases fit TRBD2. The V segment lost 6 bases and the J segment 4 bases; nucleotides outside the gene matches: 9. The length of the CDR3 is 16 residues. Germline V CDR1 and CDR2: MDHEN, SYDVKM. The CDR3 region has the DNA TGTGCCAGCAGCCCTTTAGCGGGAGGGCCCTCAGATACGCAGTATTTT. It specifies CASSPLAGGPSDTQYF.

This chain joins TRBV27 and TRBJ2-5; D might be TRBD1 (5 bases). The CDR3 runs to 12 residues. The V end was cut by 5 bases, the J end by 5 bases, with 9 bases between. From germline, CDR1 is MNHEY and CDR2 SMNVEV (reference sequence). CDR3: CASSTPGETQYF. The CDR3 DNA reads as TGTGCCAGCAGTACCCCAGGGGAGACCCAGTACTTC.

The chain has TRBV29-1 and TRBJ2-7; D may be TRBD1 (6 bases). The V end was cut by 6 bases, the J end by 1 base, with 10 bases between. Per the germline V gene, CDR1 is SQVTM and CDR2 is ANQGSEA. CDR3 size: 12 residues. The CDR3 loop reads CSVAGVSYEQYF. The CDR3, as DNA: TGCAGCGTCGCAGGGGTTTCCTACGAGCAGTACTTC.

The V and J genes are TRBV7-3 and TRBJ2-1; 7 nucleotides match TRBD2. The germline V gene encodes CDR1 SGHTA and CDR2 FQGTGA. The CDR3 loop spans 13 amino acids. V dropped 5 bases and J dropped 7; count of bases not matched to a gene: 5. Here the CDR3 reads CASSPGLGNEQFF. The CDR3 DNA is TGTGCCAGCAGCCCAGGACTAGGGAATGAGCAGTTCTTC.

This clone was seen more than once but under ten times. The rearrangement links TRBV15 to TRBJ1-1, with D tentatively TRBD1 (5 bases). This CDR3 is built from 12 residues. Germline V CDR1 and CDR2: LNHNV, YYDKDF (reference sequence). The V gene lost 6 bases and the J gene lost 1 base, with 6 bases spanning the gap. As DNA, the CDR3 is TGTGCCACCAGTACAGGGAACACTGAAGCTTTCTTT. Translation: CATSTGNTEAFF.

For this clone: Other DNA sequences within the sample encode an identical CDR3. The V and J genes are TRBV19 and TRBJ1-5; D might be TRBD1 (5 bases). Per the germline V gene, CDR1 is LNHDA and CDR2 is SQIVND (reference sequence). The V gene lost 5 bases and the J gene lost 0 bases, with 20 bases spanning the gap. This CDR3 region has 18 residues. This CDR3 is CASSAHLSTEYSNQPQHF. CDR3 DNA: TGTGCCAGTAGTGCACATCTGTCGACAGAATATAGCAATCAGCCCCAGCATTTT.

The rearrangement links TRBV7-9 to TRBJ2-5; a weak D match, TRBD2 (5 bases). Looked up from germline, CDR1 is SEHNR and CDR2 is FQNEAQ (reference sequence). V lost 1 base and J 2 bases, leaving 11 bases between the germline ends. The CDR3 runs 15 residues. CDR3 DNA sequence: TGTGCCAGCAGCTTAGTACTAGGGCAGCAAGAGACCCAGTACTTC. This gives the protein CASSLVLGQQETQYF. The full variable domain, its missing parts supplied by reference TRBV7-9 and TRBJ2-5, is DTGVSQNPRHKITKRGQNVTFRCDPISEHNRLYWYRQTLGQGPEFLTYFQNEAQLEKSRLLSDRFSAERPKGSFSTLEIQRTEQGDSAMYLCASSLVLGQQETQYFGPGTRLLVL.

Written as DNA, the CDR3 is TGTGCCAGCAGTTTACTGCCGAGGAACACTGAAGCTTTCTTT. Amino acid sequence: CASSLLPRNTEAFF. This sequence joins TRBV28 and TRBJ1-1; D remains ambiguous. V lost 2 bases to trimming and J lost 1 base, with 8 bases between them. Looked up from germline, CDR1 is MDHEN and CDR2 is SYDVKM. There are 14 residues in the CDR3.

The chain couples TRBV29-1 to TRBJ2-1; D remains unclear. Trimming shortened V by 5 bases and J by 3 bases, and 14 bases separated the two germline ends. The length of the CDR3 is 14 residues. Germline lookup yields CDR1 SQVTM and CDR2 ANQGSEA. The DNA for the CDR3 is TGCAGCGTTCTCGACACGACGTTCTACAATGAGCAGTTCTTC. Its translation: CSVLDTTFYNEQFF.